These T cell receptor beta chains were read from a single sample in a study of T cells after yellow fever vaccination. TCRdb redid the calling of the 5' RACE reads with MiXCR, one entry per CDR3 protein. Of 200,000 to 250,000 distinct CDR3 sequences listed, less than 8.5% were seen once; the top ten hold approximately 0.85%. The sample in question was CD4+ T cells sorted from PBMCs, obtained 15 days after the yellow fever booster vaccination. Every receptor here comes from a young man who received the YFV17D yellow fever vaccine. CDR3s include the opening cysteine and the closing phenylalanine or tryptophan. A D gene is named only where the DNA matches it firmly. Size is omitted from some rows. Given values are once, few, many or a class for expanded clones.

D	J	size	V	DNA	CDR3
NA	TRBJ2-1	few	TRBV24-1	TGTGCCACCAGTGATTCAAGGACGGGGATAAATGAGCAGTTCTTC	CATSDSRTGINEQFF
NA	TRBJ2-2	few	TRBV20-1	TGCAGTGCTAGAATCCTAGAATCGGGAATGAGCGGGGAGCTGTTTTTT	CSARILESGMSGELFF
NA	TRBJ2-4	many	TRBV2	TGTGCCAGCACTCGGGGGCAGGGGGAACACATTCAGTACTTC	CASTRGQGEHIQYF
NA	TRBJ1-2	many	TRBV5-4	TGTGCCAGCAGCACCCAAACAGGACTCCTAGGCTACACCTTC	CASSTQTGLLGYTF
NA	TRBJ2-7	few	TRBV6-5	TGTGCCAGCAGTTACACCAGGGTTGCCTACGAGCAGTACTTC	CASSYTRVAYEQYF
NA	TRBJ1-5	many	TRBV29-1	TGCAGCGCGGCCCACTTAAATCAGCCCCAGCATTTT	CSAAHLNQPQHF
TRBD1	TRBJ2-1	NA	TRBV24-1	TGTGCCACCTCGAACAGGGGTAGTGAGCAGTTCTTC	CATSNRGSEQFF
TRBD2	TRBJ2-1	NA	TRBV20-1	TGCAGTGCAACTACCGGGACTAGAGGCCACAATGAGCAGTTCTTC	CSATTGTRGHNEQFF
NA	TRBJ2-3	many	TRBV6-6	TGTGCCAGCAGTTCAACAGGGACTAGCACAGATACGCAGTATTTT	CASSSTGTSTDTQYF
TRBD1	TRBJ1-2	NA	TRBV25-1	TGTGCCAGCAGTGGCCAAGGGACAGGGGGTTCGTATGGCTACACCTTC	CASSGQGTGGSYGYTF
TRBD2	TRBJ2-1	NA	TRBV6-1	TGTGCCAGCAGTGGGAACCTCGGGATAGCGGGCTACAATGAGCAGTTCTTC	CASSGNLGIAGYNEQFF
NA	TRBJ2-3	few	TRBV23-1	TGCGCCAGCAGCAGGAAGGGTACAGATACGCAGTATTTT	CASSRKGTDTQYF
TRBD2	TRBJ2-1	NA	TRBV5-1	TGCGCCAGCAGCCCCCTCGCTAGCGGGATCTACAATGAGCAGTTCTTC	CASSPLASGIYNEQFF
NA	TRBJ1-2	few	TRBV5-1	TGCGCCAGCAGCTTGACAGGGAATGGCTACACCTTC	CASSLTGNGYTF
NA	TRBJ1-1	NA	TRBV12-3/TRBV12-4	TGTGCCAGCGTATCCAACACTGAAGCTTTCTTT	CASVSNTEAFF
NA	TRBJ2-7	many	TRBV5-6	TGTGCCAGCAGTCCAAGGATGGAGTTGGCCACCTACGAGCAGTACTTC	CASSPRMELATYEQYF
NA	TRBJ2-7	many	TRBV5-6	TGTGCCAGCAGCTTGGCGGGGACGGGGAACGAGCAGTACTTC	CASSLAGTGNEQYF
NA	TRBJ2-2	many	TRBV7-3	TGTGCCAGCAGCTTAACAGGGACGGACACCGGGGAGCTGTTTTTT	CASSLTGTDTGELFF
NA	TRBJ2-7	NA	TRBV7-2	TGTGCCAGCAGCTTAGGGGCTGTTACCTACGAGCAGTACTTC	CASSLGAVTYEQYF
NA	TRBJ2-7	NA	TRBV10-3	TGTGCCATCAAACCGGACACAGGGCGGAACGAGCAGTACTTC	CAIKPDTGRNEQYF
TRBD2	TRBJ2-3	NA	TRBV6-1	TGTGCTAGCAGTGAAGCCCCCCTTACTAGCGGGAGGAGGACAGATACGCAGTATTTT	CASSEAPLTSGRRTDTQYF
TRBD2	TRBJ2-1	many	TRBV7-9	TGTGCCAGCAGCTTAAACCTAGCGGGAGAATCCGAGCAGTTCTTC	CASSLNLAGESEQFF
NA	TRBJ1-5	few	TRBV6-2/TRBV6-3	TGTGCCAGCAGTGACAGTAATCAGCCCCAGCATTTT	CASSDSNQPQHF
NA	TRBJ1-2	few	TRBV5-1	TGCGCCAGCAGCTTGCCTGACACTAACTATGGCTACACCTTC	CASSLPDTNYGYTF
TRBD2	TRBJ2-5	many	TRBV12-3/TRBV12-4	TGTGCCAGCAGTCACTACGGGACTAGCGGGTCCCCGGAGACCCAGTACTTC	CASSHYGTSGSPETQYF
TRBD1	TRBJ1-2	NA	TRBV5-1	TGCGCCAGCAGCGGACAGGGAAATGGCTACACCTTC	CASSGQGNGYTF
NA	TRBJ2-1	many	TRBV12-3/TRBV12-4	TGTGCCAGCAGTTTATACGGTGAGCAGTTCTTC	CASSLYGEQFF
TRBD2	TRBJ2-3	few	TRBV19	TGTGCCAGCGCCCGACTAGCGGGAGTTTACGCAGATACGCAGTATTTT	CASARLAGVYADTQYF
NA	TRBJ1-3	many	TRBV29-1	TGCAGCGTTGAAGATGGGGTTAGAAACACCATATATTTT	CSVEDGVRNTIYF
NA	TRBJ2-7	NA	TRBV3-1	TGTGCCAGCCAGATTCGGGGAGGCCACGAGCAGTACTTC	CASQIRGGHEQYF
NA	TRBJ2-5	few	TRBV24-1	TGTGCCACCAGTGATACCGGACAGCTACAAGAGACCCAGTACTTC	CATSDTGQLQETQYF
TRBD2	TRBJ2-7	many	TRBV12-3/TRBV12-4	TGTGCCAGCAGTTTAGCGGGGGGGAATCACTACGAGCAGTACTTC	CASSLAGGNHYEQYF
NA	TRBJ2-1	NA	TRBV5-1	TGCGCCAGCAGCTTGAGTTGGGGACGGCAAAGCTCCTACAATGAGCAGTTCTTC	CASSLSWGRQSSYNEQFF
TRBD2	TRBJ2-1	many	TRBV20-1	TGCAGCACTAGCGGAAACTACAATGAGCAGTTCTTC	CSTSGNYNEQFF
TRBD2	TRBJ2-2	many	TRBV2	TGTGCCAGCAGTGCTAGCGGGAGGACCGGGGAGCTGTTTTTT	CASSASGRTGELFF
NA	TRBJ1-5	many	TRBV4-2	TGTGCCAGCAGCCAAGACCCTGTAAATCAGCCCCAGCATTTT	CASSQDPVNQPQHF
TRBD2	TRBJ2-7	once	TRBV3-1	TGTGCCTGCACCAAACTATATTTAACTAGCGGGATCTACGAGCAGTACTTC	CACTKLYLTSGIYEQYF
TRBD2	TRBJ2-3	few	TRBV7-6	TGTGCCAGCAGCCCAGGGACTAGCGGGAGGAACCGCACAGATACGCAGTATTTT	CASSPGTSGRNRTDTQYF